This TCR beta chain was identified in a study of shared clonotypes between healthy human individuals. The assay used deep level. The material for each subset, its genomic DNA, was split evenly across several immunoSEQ plates. Data came from immunoSEQ multiplex PCR; TCRdb stores just in-frame clones and leaves some out. The table includes about 2.4 million clones, more than 80% detected once. In the CD4+ fraction, cells were divided into CD45RA+ naive and CD45RA-negative memory subsets. The receptor's source is a man between 18 and 35 years old in good health. Material: naive CD4+ T cells sorted from blood. Subset of the sample: CD45RA+ positively selected.

CDR3 in DNA: TGTGCCAGCAGCCGAAAACAGGGAGCGGACACCGGGGAGCTGTTTTTT. This encodes CASSRKQGADTGELFF. V usage is TRBV14 and J usage is TRBJ2-2, with a weak D call TRBD1 (6 bases). Trimming left V 4 bases short and J 3 bases short, with 15 bases between. The CDR3 spans 16 residues. Germline CDR1 and CDR2: SGHDN and FVKESK.